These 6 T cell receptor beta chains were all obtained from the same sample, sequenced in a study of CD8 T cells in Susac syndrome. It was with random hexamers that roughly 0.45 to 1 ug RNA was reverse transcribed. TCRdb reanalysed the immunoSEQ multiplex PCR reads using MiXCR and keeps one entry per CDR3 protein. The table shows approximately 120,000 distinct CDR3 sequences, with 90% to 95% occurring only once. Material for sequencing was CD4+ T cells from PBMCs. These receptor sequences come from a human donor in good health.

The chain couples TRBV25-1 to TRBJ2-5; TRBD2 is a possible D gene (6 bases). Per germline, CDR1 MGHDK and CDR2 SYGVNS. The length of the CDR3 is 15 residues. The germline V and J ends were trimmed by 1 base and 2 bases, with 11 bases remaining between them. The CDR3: CASSEWAGQQETQYF. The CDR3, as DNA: TGTGCCAGCAGTGAATGGGCGGGGCAGCAAGAGACCCAGTACTTC.

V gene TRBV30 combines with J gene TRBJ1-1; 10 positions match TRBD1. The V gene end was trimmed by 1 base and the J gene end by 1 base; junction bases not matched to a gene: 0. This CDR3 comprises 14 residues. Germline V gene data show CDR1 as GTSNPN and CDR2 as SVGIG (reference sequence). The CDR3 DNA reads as TGTGCCTGGAGTGGGGACAGGGGGAACACTGAAGCTTTCTTT. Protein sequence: CAWSGDRGNTEAFF.

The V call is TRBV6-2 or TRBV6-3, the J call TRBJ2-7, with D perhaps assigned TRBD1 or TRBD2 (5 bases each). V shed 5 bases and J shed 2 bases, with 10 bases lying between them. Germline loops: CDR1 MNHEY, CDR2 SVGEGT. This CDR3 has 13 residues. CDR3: CASSRDGPYEQYF. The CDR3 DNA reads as TGTGCCAGCAGTCGGGACGGGCCCTACGAGCAGTACTTC.

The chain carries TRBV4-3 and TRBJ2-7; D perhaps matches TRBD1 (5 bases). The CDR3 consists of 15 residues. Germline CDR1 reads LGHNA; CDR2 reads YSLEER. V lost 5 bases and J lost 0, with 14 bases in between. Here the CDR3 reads CASSLGQASSYEQYF. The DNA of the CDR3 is TGCGCCAGCAGCTTGGGGCAGGCGAGCTCCTACGAGCAGTACTTC.

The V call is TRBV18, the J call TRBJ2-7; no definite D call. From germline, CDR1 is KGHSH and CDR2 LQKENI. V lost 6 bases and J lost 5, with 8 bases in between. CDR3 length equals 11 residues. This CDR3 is CASSELDEQYF. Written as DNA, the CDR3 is TGTGCCAGCTCCGAGCTCGACGAGCAGTACTTC.

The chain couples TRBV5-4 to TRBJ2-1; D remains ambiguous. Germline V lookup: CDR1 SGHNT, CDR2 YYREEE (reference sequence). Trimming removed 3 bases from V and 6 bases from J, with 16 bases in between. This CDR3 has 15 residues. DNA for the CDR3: TGTGCCAGCAGCTCCCTAGGTCAGGCTTTCAATGAGCAGTTCTTC. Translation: CASSSLGQAFNEQFF.